This TCR beta chain was found in a study of radiation and T cells in renal cell carcinoma. Overall study findings and caveats: Top tumor clonotypes rose in blood 2 weeks post-radiation, then contracted. Without pretreatment biopsies, baseline tumor clonotype presence was undetermined.

As to time point: blood 4 weeks post-SBRT, at nephrectomy. Treatment noted: 15 Gy SBRT to primary tumor, nephrectomy 4 weeks later. Clear cell pathology was present in this patient's renal cell carcinoma. Note on this clone: Its specificity is not known.

Assay: immunoSEQ multiplex PCR; the TCRdb copy retains only in-frame clones and omits some. The data show around 100,000 clones, 84% seen once. This CDR3 contains 15 residues. Germline CDR1 reads MDHEN; CDR2 reads SYDVKM. The ends lost 4 bases at V and 3 bases at J; junction bases unmatched: 3. V gene TRBV28 combines with J gene TRBJ2-7, with 13 bases aligning to TRBD2. The clonotype was recovered from a man in his sixties with renal cell carcinoma. The sample here was blood, taken from a patient whose treatment included radiotherapy and nephrectomy. The CDR3 nucleotides read TGTGCCAGCAGTTCCGGACTAGCGGGAGTCTACGAGCAGTACTTC. This codes for CASSSGLAGVYEQYF.